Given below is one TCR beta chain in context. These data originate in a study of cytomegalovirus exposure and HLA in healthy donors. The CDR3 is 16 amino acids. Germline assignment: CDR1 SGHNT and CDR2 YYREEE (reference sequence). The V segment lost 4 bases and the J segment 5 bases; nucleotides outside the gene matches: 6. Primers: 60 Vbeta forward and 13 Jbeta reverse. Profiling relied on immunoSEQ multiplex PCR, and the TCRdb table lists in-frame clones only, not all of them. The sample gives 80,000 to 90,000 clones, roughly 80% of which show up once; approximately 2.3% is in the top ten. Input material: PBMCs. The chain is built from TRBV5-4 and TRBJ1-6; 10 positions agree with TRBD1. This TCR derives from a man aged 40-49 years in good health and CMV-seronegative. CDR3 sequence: CASSPDRGRDNSPLHF. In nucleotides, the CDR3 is TGTGCCAGCAGCCCGGACAGGGGGAGGGATAATTCACCCCTCCACTTT.